This T cell receptor beta chain appears in the sequencing data of a study of shared clonotypes between healthy human individuals. Notes on the study in general: Generation of non-shared clonotypes was less probable than generation of clonotypes shared by all four donors. Generally, estimated richness proved larger in naive subsets than it did in memory subsets.

Each PCR replicate from the sorted subsets contained about 200 ng DNA, which is roughly 33,000 T cell genomes. TCRdb keeps only in-frame clones here, not all; method: immunoSEQ multiplex PCR. Of about 820,000 clones in the sample, about 91% were seen once. Naive CD8 cells lacked CD45RO and underwent positive selection for CCR7, leaving out terminally differentiated effector memory CD45RA+ cells. Deletions cut 6 bases from V and 7 bases from J, with 16 bases between. This CDR3 is 13 amino acids long. The germline V gene encodes CDR1 LNHDA and CDR2 SQIVND (reference sequence). This clone is a singleton in its sample. As yet, its antigen is unknown.

The chain employs TRBV19 and TRBJ2-7; TRBD1 is a possible D gene (5 bases). The clonotype was recovered from a man aged 30-40 years in good health. Input material: naive CD8+ T cells sorted from blood. The CDR3 DNA sequence: TGTGCCAGTAGATTGACAGCATATGGGGAGCAGTACTTC. Translation: CASRLTAYGEQYF.